This paragraph covers one T cell receptor (beta chain) sequence. The record originates from a study of cytomegalovirus exposure and HLA in healthy donors. 60 Vbeta and 13 Jbeta primers were used in PCR. Method: immunoSEQ multiplex PCR; TCRdb's copy keeps in-frame clones and lacks some. The table has 150,000 to 200,000 clones, around 80% seen once. The sample was PBMCs. The clonotype originates from a woman in her forties or fifties in good health and CMV-seronegative.

CDR3 sequence: CASTRGQGFNEKLFF. For the CDR3, the DNA is TGTGCCAGCACCAGGGGGCAGGGTTTTAATGAAAAACTGTTTTTT. The chain joins TRBV6-6 to TRBJ1-4; 8 nucleotides align to TRBD1. Germline V lookup: CDR1 MNHNY, CDR2 SVGAGI (reference sequence). CDR3 length equals 15 residues. V was pared by 7 bases and J by 4 bases, with 8 bases of the junction left unmatched.